Only a few counts were recorded for the clone carrying this T cell receptor beta chain. Its antigen is unidentified. The sample comes from a study of cytomegalovirus exposure and HLA in healthy donors. The study's findings and limits: An analysis that was carried out later associated 16,000 or so TCR beta sequences with HLA alleles at 0.05 false discovery rate. Prior analysis indicated that the majority of TCR beta V segments exhibited productivity approximately 90% or approximately 30% of the time.

PCR used 60 Vbeta primers and 13 Jbeta primers. The repertoire was sequenced with immunoSEQ multiplex PCR; TCRdb's copy has only in-frame clones and lacks some. The table records 150,000 or so clones, around 80% of them present only once. Sample: PBMCs. The source is a man aged 45-60 years in good health and CMV-seronegative.

The CDR3 loop reads CASSLVSGTYEQYF. The CDR3 DNA is TGTGCCAGCAGCTTGGTGTCAGGAACCTACGAGCAGTACTTC. The chain recombines TRBV5-4 with TRBJ2-7; D gene ambiguous. The germline gives CDR1 SGHNT, CDR2 YYREEE (reference sequence). The CDR3 contains 14 residues. V was clipped by 0 bases and J by 2 bases, with 9 bases between them.